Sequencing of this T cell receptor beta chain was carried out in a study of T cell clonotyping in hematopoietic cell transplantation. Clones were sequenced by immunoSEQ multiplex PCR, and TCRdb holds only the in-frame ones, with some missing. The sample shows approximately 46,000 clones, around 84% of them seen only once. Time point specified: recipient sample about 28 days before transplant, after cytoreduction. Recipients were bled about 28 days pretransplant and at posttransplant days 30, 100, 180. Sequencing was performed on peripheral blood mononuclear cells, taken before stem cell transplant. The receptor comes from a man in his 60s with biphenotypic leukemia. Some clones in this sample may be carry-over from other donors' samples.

The CDR3 reads CASSPSPNYGYTF. CDR3 DNA: TGTGCCAGCAGCCCCTCTCCGAACTATGGCTACACCTTC. J is TRBJ1-2 and V is TRBV11-2; D is unclear. The CDR3 consists of 13 residues. In germline, CDR1 is SGHAT, CDR2 FQNNGV. The V end was cut by 5 bases, the J end by 2 bases, with 9 bases between.